This T cell receptor beta chain originates from a study of T-cell memory formation after mild COVID-19. At the level of the study: Largely, the TCR clusters proved donor specific.

Sample barcodes and UMIs were carried by the TCR alpha and TCR beta cDNA libraries that 5'RACE generated with constant-segment primers. A single record per CDR3 protein comes from TCRdb applying MiXCR to the 5' RACE reads. Of under 300,000 distinct CDR3 sequences listed, 7.5% to 9.5% are singletons. General study findings and limits: Detection of some responders pre-infection suggested pre-existing cross-reactive memory T cells participated.

In this sample, this clonotype turned up a few times. Its antigen is not identified. The CDR3 extends over 18 amino acids. V was pared by 1 base and J by 2 bases, with 4 bases of the junction left unmatched. Per germline, CDR1 LGHNA and CDR2 YNFKEQ. The sequence came from a man between 18 and 29 years old who had mild COVID-19 (a few samples of this study predate the infection). Cell type and time point are not known. The chain combines TRBV4-2 with TRBJ2-1, with TRBD2 matching over 14 bases. Material: PBMCs or a T cell subset sorted from them (not recorded which). The chain's CDR3 is CASSQGGLAGGAYNEQFF. CDR3 in DNA: TGTGCCAGCAGCCAAGGCGGACTAGCGGGGGGCGCCTACAATGAGCAGTTCTTC.